This TCR beta chain was obtained from a study of Tregs in tolerant kidney transplant recipients. Sequencing was performed with immunoSEQ multiplex PCR; in TCRdb, only in-frame clones are kept and a portion is missing. The data contain tens of thousands of clones, roughly 98% of them singletons. This CDR3 is built from 16 residues. With V trimmed by 6 bases and J by 2 bases, 11 bases remained unmatched. Looked up from germline, CDR1 is MRHNA and CDR2 is SNTAGT. This sequence originates from a human donor who received a combined kidney and bone marrow transplant. The material was Tregs from blood, obtained before the transplant. The genes are TRBV6-4 and TRBJ2-3; 7 bases are a match to TRBD2. This CDR3 is CASSPPSGLFTDTQYF. CDR3 sequence (DNA): TGTGCCAGCAGCCCCCCTAGCGGACTATTCACAGATACGCAGTATTTT.